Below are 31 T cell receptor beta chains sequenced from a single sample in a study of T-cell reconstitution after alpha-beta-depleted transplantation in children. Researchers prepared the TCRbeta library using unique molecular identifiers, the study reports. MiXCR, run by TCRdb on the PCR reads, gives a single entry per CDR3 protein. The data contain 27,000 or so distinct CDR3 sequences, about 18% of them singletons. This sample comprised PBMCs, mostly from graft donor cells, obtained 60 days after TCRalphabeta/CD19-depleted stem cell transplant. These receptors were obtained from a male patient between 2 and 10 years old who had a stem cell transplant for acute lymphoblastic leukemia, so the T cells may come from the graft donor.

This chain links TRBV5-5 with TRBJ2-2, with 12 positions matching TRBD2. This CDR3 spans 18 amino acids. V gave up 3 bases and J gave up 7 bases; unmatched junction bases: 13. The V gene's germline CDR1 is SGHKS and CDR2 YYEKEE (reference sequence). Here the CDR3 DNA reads TGTGCCAGCAGCTCGACTAGCGGGAGACCCAGACCTGACGGGGAGCTGTTTTTT. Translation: CASSSTSGRPRPDGELFF. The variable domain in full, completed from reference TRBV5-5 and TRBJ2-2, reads DAGVTQSPTHLIKTRGQQVTLRCSPISGHKSVSWYQQVLGQGPQFIFQYYEKEERGRGNFPDRFSARQFPNYSSELNVNALLLGDSALYLCASSSTSGRPRPDGELFFGEGSRLTVL.

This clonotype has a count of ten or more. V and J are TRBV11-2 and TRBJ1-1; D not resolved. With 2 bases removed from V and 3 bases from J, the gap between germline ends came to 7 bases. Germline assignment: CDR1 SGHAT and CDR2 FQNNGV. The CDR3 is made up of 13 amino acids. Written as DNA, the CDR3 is TGTGCCAGCAGCTTACAGGTGGACACTGAAGCTTTCTTT. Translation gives CASSLQVDTEAFF. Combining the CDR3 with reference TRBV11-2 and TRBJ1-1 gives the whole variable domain EAGVAQSPRYKIIEKRQSVAFWCNPISGHATLYWYQQILGQGPKLLIQFQNNGVVDDSQLPKDRFSAERLKGVDSTLKIQPAKLEDSAVYLCASSLQVDTEAFFGQGTRLTVV.

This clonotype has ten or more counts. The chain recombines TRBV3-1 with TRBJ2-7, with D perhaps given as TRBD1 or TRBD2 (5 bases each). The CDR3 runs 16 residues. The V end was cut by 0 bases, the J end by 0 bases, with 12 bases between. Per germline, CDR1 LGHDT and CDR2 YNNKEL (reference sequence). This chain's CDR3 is CASSQEGPGYSYEQYF. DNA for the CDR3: TGTGCCAGCAGCCAAGAGGGACCGGGATACTCCTACGAGCAGTACTTC.

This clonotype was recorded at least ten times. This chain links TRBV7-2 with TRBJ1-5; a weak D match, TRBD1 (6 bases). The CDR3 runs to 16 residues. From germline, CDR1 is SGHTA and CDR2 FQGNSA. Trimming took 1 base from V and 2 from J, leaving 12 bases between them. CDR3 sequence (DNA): TGTGCCAGCAGCTTAGTGGGGGCTGTGGGCAATCAGCCCCAGCATTTT. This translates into CASSLVGAVGNQPQHF. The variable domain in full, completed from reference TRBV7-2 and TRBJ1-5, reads GAGVSQSPSNKVTEKGKDVELRCDPISGHTALYWYRQSLGQGLEFLIYFQGNSAPDKSGLPSDRFSAERTGGSVSTLTIQRTQQEDSAVYLCASSLVGAVGNQPQHFGDGTRLSIL.

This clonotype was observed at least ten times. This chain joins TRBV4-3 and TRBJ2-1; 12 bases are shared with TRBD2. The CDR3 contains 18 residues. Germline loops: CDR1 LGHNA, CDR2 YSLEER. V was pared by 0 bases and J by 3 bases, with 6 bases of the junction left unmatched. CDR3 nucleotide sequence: TGCGCCAGCAGCCAAGAAGAGCCTAGCGGGAGGGACTACAATGAGCAGTTCTTC. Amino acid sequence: CASSQEEPSGRDYNEQFF.

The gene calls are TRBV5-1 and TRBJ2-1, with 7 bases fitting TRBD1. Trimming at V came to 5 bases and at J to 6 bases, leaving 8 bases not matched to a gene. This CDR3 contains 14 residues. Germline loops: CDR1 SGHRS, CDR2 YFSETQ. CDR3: CASSFDRVANEQFF. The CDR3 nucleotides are TGCGCCAGCAGTTTTGACAGGGTTGCCAATGAGCAGTTCTTC.

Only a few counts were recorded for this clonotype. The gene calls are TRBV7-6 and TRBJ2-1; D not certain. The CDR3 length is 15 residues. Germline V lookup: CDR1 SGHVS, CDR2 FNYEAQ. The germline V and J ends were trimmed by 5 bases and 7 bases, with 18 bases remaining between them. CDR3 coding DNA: TGTGCCAGCAGCCTGGATGAGGTTCTCTCTAATGAGCAGTTCTTC. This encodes CASSLDEVLSNEQFF. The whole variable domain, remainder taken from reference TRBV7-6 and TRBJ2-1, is GAGVSQSPRYKVTKRGQDVALRCDPISGHVSLYWYRQALGQGPEFLTYFNYEAQQDKSGLPNDRFSAERPEGSISTLTIQRTEQRDSAMYRCASSLDEVLSNEQFFGPGTRLTVL.

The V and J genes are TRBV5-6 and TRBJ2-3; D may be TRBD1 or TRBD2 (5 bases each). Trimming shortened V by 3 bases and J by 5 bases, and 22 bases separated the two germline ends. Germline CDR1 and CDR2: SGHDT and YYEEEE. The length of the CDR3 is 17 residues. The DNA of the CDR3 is TGTGCCAGCAGCTGGGGCCGGGACCTCCTGGCCGAAGATACGCAGTATTTT. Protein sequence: CASSWGRDLLAEDTQYF.

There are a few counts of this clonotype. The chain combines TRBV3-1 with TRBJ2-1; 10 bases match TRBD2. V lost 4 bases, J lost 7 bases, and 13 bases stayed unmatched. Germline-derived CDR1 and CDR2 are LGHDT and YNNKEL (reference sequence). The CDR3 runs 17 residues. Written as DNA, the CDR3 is TGTGCCAGCAGCCCCGTTTTTGGCAGCGGGAGGGCGAATGAGCAGTTCTTC. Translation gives CASSPVFGSGRANEQFF.

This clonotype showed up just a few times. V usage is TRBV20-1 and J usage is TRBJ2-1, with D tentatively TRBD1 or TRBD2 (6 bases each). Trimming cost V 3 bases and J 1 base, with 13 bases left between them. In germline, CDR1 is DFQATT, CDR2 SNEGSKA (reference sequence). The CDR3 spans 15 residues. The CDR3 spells CSARSWGASYNEQFF. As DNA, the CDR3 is TGCAGTGCTAGGAGTTGGGGGGCTTCCTACAATGAGCAGTTCTTC.

The CDR3 here is CASSFSGDEQYF. Written as DNA, the CDR3 is TGTGCCAGCAGCTTCTCTGGGGACGAGCAGTACTTC. This rearrangement joins TRBV7-9 to TRBJ2-7; unclear D gene. The CDR3 is 12 amino acids. V lost 3 bases to trimming and J lost 5 bases, with 8 bases between them. Germline CDR1 and CDR2: SEHNR and FQNEAQ (reference sequence).

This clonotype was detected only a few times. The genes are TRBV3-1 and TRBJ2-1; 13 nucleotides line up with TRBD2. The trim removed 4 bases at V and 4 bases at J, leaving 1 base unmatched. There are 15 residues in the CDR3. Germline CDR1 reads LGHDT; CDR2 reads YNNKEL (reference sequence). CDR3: CASSPGLAGYNEQFF. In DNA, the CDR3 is TGTGCCAGCAGCCCGGGACTAGCGGGGTACAATGAGCAGTTCTTC.

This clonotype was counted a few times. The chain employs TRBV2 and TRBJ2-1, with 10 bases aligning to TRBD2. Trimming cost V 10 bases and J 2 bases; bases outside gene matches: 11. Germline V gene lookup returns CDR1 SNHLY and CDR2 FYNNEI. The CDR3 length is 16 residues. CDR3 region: CAITSPGTSAYNEQFF. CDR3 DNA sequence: TGTGCCATAACTAGCCCCGGGACTAGCGCCTACAATGAGCAGTTCTTC.

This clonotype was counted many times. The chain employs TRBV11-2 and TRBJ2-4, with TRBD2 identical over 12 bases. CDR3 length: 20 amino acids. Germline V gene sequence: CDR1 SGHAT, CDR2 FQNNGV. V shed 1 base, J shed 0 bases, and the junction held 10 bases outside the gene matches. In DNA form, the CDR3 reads TGTGCCAGCAGCTTAGTCTTGGCGACTAGCGGGAGACTAGCCAAAAACATTCAGTACTTC. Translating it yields CASSLVLATSGRLAKNIQYF.

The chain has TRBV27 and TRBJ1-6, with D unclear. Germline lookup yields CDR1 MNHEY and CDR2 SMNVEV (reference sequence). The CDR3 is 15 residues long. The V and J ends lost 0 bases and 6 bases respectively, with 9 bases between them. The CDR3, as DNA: TGTGCCAGCAGTTTATCAGGAATAGGTAATTCACCCCTCCACTTT. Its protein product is CASSLSGIGNSPLHF.

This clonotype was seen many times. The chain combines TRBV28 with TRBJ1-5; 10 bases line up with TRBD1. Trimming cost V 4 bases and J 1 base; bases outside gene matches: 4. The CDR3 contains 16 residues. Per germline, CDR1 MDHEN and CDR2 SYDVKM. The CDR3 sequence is CASSSTGGQSNQPQHF. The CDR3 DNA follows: TGTGCCAGCAGTTCGACAGGGGGCCAGAGCAATCAGCCCCAGCATTTT.

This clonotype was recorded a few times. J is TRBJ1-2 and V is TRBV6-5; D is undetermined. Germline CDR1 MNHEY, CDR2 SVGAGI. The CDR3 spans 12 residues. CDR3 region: CASRERAYGYTF. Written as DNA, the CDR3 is TGTGCTAGCCGAGAGAGGGCCTATGGCTACACCTTC.

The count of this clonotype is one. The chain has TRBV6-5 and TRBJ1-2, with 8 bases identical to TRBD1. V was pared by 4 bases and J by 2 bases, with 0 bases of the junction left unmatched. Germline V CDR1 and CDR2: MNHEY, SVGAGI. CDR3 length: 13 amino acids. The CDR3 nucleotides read TGTGCCAGCAGTTGGGACAGGAACTATGGCTACACCTTC. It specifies CASSWDRNYGYTF.

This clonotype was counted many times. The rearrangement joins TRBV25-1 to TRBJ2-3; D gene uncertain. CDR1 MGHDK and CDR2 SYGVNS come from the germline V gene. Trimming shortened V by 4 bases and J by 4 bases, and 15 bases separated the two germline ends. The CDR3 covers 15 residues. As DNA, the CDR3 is TGTGCCAGCAGTGCCTCGGCAGGAGTTGCAGATACGCAGTATTTT. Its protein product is CASSASAGVADTQYF.

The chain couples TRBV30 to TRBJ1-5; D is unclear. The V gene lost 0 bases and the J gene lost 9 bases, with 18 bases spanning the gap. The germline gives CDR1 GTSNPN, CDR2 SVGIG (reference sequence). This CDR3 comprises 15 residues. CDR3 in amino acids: CAWSVFGRPDGPQHF. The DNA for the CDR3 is TGTGCCTGGAGTGTATTCGGCAGGCCCGATGGGCCCCAGCATTTT.

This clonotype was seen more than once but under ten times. CDR3 nucleotide sequence: TGCAGCGCCCCGGGACTAGCGGGAGGTTACAATGAGCAGTTCTTC. Residues: CSAPGLAGGYNEQFF. The rearrangement links TRBV29-1 to TRBJ2-1; 15 bases agree with TRBD2. The germline gives CDR1 SQVTM, CDR2 ANQGSEA. V lost 7 bases and J lost 4; bases outside the gene matches: 5. CDR3 length: 15 residues.

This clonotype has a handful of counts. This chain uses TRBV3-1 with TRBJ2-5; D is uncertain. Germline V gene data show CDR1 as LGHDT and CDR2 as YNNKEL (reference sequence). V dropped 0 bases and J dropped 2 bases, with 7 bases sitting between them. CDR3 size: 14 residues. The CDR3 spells CASSQDLAQETQYF. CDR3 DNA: TGTGCCAGCAGCCAAGATTTGGCGCAAGAGACCCAGTACTTC.

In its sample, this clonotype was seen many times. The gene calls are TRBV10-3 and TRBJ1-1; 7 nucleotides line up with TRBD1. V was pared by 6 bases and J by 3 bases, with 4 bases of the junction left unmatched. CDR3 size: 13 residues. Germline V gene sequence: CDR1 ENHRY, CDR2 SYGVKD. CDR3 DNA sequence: TGTGCCATCAGCCACAGGGGTGACACTGAAGCTTTCTTT. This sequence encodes CAISHRGDTEAFF.

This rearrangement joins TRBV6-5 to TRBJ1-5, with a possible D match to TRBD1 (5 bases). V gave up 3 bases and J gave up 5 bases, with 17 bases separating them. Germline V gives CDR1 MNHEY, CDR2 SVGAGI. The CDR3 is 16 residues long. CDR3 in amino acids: CASSYVRVGVDQPQHF. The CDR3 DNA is TGTGCCAGCAGTTATGTTCGGGTAGGGGTAGATCAGCCCCAGCATTTT.

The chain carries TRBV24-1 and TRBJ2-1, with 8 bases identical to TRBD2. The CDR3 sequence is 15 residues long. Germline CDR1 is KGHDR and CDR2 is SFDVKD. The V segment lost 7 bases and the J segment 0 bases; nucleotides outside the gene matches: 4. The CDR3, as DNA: TGTGCCACCAGGGATAGCGGGGCCTCCTACAATGAGCAGTTCTTC. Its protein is CATRDSGASYNEQFF.

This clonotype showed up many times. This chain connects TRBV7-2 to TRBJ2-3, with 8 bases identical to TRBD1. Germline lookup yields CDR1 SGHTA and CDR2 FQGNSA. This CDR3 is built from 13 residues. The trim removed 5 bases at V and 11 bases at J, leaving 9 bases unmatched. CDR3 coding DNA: TGTGCCAGCAGCCCCCCCGACAGGGGCAAGCAGTATTTT. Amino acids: CASSPPDRGKQYF.

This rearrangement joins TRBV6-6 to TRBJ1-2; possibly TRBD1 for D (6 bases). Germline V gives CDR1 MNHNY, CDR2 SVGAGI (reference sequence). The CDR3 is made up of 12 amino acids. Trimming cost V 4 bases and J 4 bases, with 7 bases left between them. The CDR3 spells CASSSDSYGYTF. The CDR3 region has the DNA TGTGCCAGCAGTTCGGACAGCTATGGCTACACCTTC.

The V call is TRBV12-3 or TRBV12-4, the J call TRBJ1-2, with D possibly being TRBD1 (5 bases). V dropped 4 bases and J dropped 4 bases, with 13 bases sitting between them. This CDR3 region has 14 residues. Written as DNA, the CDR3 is TGTGCCAGCAGTTCGACAGAAAATCCCTATGGCTACACCTTC. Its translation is CASSSTENPYGYTF.

The CDR3 loop is CASSQDRGGDYGYTF. CDR3 sequence (DNA): TGCGCCAGCAGCCAAGACCGTGGGGGGGACTATGGCTACACCTTC. This chain links TRBV4-3 with TRBJ1-2; the D gene is possibly TRBD1 (5 bases). The germline V gene encodes CDR1 LGHNA and CDR2 YSLEER. Trimming left V 0 bases short and J 3 bases short, with 11 bases between. CDR3 length: 15 amino acids.

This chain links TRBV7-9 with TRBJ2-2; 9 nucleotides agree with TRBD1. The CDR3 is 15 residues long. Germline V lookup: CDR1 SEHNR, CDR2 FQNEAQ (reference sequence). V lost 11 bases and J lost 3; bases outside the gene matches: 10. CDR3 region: CAPSRTGVDTGELFF. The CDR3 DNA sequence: TGTGCCCCCTCGAGGACAGGGGTGGACACCGGGGAGCTGTTTTTT.

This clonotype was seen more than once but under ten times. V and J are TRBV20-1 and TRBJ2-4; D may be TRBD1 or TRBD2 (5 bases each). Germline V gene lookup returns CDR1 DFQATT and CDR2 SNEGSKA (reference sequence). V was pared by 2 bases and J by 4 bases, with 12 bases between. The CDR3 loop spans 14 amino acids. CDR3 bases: TGCAGTGCTAGAAGGGGAGTCGGAAAAAACATTCAGTACTTC. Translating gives CSARRGVGKNIQYF.